These T cell receptor beta chains were read from a single sample in a study of blood T cell repertoires in COVID-19. TCRdb's table, derived via immunoSEQ multiplex PCR, lists solely in-frame clones and lacks some. The sample carries 250,000 to 300,000 clones, approximately 90% recorded once. The sequenced material came from peripheral blood. The receptor set was obtained from a woman in her 30s with COVID-19, enrolled during active disease. Each CDR3 is given with its conserved first and last residue. Fields, in order: J gene, D gene, V gene, clone size, CDR3 length, CDR3 DNA, CDR3 protein. A D gene is named only where the DNA matches it firmly. Only some rows state a clone size, as once, few, many or a class for expanded clones.

J: TRBJ2-7
D: TRBD1
V: TRBV7-9
size: .
length: 14
DNA: TGTGCCAGCAGCGTGGGACAGGGGGTGAGGGAGCAGTACTTC
CDR3: CASSVGQGVREQYF

J: TRBJ1-6
D: TRBD1
V: TRBV18
size: .
length: 15
DNA: TGTGCCAGCTCCGGAAAGGACAGGGGCGGTTCACCCCTCCACTTT
CDR3: CASSGKDRGGSPLHF

J: TRBJ1-5
D: TRBD1
V: TRBV19
size: .
length: 19
DNA: TGTGCCAGTAGTATAGATACGGGACAGGGATACTATAGCAATCAGCCCCAGCATTTT
CDR3: CASSIDTGQGYYSNQPQHF

J: TRBJ2-3
D: TRBD2
V: TRBV20-1
size: .
length: 15
DNA: TGCAGTGCTAGTCAGGCTAGCGGGCTCACAGATACGCAGTATTTT
CDR3: CSASQASGLTDTQYF

J: TRBJ1-1
D: .
V: TRBV19
size: .
length: 14
DNA: TGTGCCAGTAGTATGGTGAGGGGGTTCCCTGAAGCTTTCTTT
CDR3: CASSMVRGFPEAFF

J: TRBJ2-1
D: TRBD2
V: TRBV5-1
size: .
length: 15
DNA: TGCGCCAGCAGCATCACTAGCGGGAGGTACCATGAGCAGTTCTTC
CDR3: CASSITSGRYHEQFF

J: TRBJ2-1
D: TRBD2
V: TRBV28
size: .
length: 16
DNA: TGTGCCAGCGGGCTTCGGGGGAGCGGGAGGGTAAATGAGCAGTTCTTC
CDR3: CASGLRGSGRVNEQFF

J: TRBJ1-1
D: TRBD1
V: TRBV29-1
size: .
length: 14
DNA: TGCAGCGTACGGACAGGGGCGGAGGACACTGAAGCTTTCTTT
CDR3: CSVRTGAEDTEAFF

J: TRBJ2-1
D: TRBD2
V: TRBV3-1/TRBV3-2
size: .
length: 16
DNA: TGTGCCAGCAGCGCTGAGACTAGCGGGGGGGACAATGAGCAGTTCTTC
CDR3: CASSAETSGGDNEQFF

J: TRBJ1-6
D: TRBD1
V: TRBV29-1
size: .
length: 14
DNA: TGCAGCGACCAGGGACAGGGTATGAATTCACCCCTCCACTTT
CDR3: CSDQGQGMNSPLHF

J: TRBJ1-1
D: .
V: TRBV5-4
size: .
length: 12
DNA: TGTGCCAGCAGCCCTCGAAACAGTGAAGCTTTCTTT
CDR3: CASSPRNSEAFF

J: TRBJ1-5
D: TRBD1
V: TRBV30
size: .
length: 14
DNA: TGTGCCTGGAGTGTAGACAGGGGAAATCAGCCCCAGCATTTT
CDR3: CAWSVDRGNQPQHF

J: TRBJ2-1
D: TRBD2
V: TRBV19
size: .
length: 16
DNA: TGTGCCAGTAGTATTCTAGCGGGAGCATCTCTCAATGAGCAGTTCTTC
CDR3: CASSILAGASLNEQFF

J: TRBJ1-1
D: TRBD1
V: TRBV5-8
size: .
length: 14
DNA: TGTGCCAGCAGCTACGGACAGGGAATCACTGAAGCTTTCTTT
CDR3: CASSYGQGITEAFF

J: TRBJ2-5
D: TRBD2
V: TRBV6-5
size: .
length: 15
DNA: TGTGCCAGCAGTTCCGGGACTAGCGGGAAGAAGACCCAGTACTTC
CDR3: CASSSGTSGKKTQYF

J: TRBJ1-1
D: .
V: TRBV9
size: .
length: 13
DNA: TGTGCCAGCAGCGTGAATGGCTACACTGAAGCTTTCTTT
CDR3: CASSVNGYTEAFF

J: TRBJ1-2
D: .
V: TRBV6-1
size: .
length: 14
DNA: TGTGCCAGCAGTGAAGTGGTGGAGAGCTATGGCTACACCTTC
CDR3: CASSEVVESYGYTF

J: TRBJ2-5
D: .
V: TRBV24-1
size: .
length: 15
DNA: TGTGCCACCAGTGATTTCCGAGACAGCCAAGAGACCCAGTACTTC
CDR3: CATSDFRDSQETQYF

J: TRBJ1-3
D: .
V: TRBV18
size: .
length: 16
DNA: TGTGCCAGCTCACCCAGCACCGACAGCTCTGGAAACACCATATATTTT
CDR3: CASSPSTDSSGNTIYF

J: TRBJ1-5
D: .
V: TRBV13
size: .
length: 15
DNA: TGTGCCAGCAGCCAAGGCGGGGGTGCGGGTCAGCCCCAGCATTTT
CDR3: CASSQGGGAGQPQHF

J: TRBJ1-5
D: TRBD1
V: TRBV19
size: .
length: 15
DNA: TGTGCCAGTAGACAGGGGACCCATAGCAATCAGCCCCAGCATTTT
CDR3: CASRQGTHSNQPQHF

J: TRBJ1-2
D: .
V: TRBV28
size: .
length: 15
DNA: TGTGCCAGCAGTTTATCGAACGATGAGGGGGATGGCTACACCTTC
CDR3: CASSLSNDEGDGYTF

J: TRBJ2-6
D: TRBD2
V: TRBV19
size: .
length: 15
DNA: TGTGCCAGTGGTTGGGGGAGGGGTGGGGCCAACGTCCTGACTTTC
CDR3: CASGWGRGGANVLTF

J: TRBJ2-7
D: TRBD1
V: TRBV28
size: .
length: 18
DNA: TGTGCCAGCACTACCACCCACTGGGGACAGGCGAGCTCCTACGAGCAGTACTTC
CDR3: CASTTTHWGQASSYEQYF

J: TRBJ2-1
D: .
V: TRBV7-2
size: .
length: 15
DNA: TGTGCCAGCAGCTTCAGAGGGTTCCTGGACAATGAGCAGTTCTTC
CDR3: CASSFRGFLDNEQFF

J: TRBJ1-3
D: .
V: TRBV18
size: .
length: 13
DNA: TGTGCCAGCTCATCAGAAGATGGAAACACCATATATTTT
CDR3: CASSSEDGNTIYF

J: TRBJ1-2
D: .
V: TRBV5-1
size: .
length: 14
DNA: TGCGCCAGCAGCTCGGGGTTCAGGAGGTATGGCTACACCTTC
CDR3: CASSSGFRRYGYTF

J: TRBJ1-3
D: TRBD1
V: TRBV6-6
size: .
length: 18
DNA: TGTGCCAGCAGTCAAAATTATGGGACAGGGGGCCTTGGAAACACCATATATTTT
CDR3: CASSQNYGTGGLGNTIYF

J: TRBJ2-7
D: .
V: TRBV7-9
size: .
length: 14
DNA: TGTGCCAGCAGCTTAGTAGACGGGTTTTACGAGCAGTACTTC
CDR3: CASSLVDGFYEQYF

J: TRBJ1-6
D: .
V: TRBV7-2
size: few
length: 15
DNA: TGTGCCAGCAGCCCCTTCGGTCAGGGGAATTCACCCCTCCACTTT
CDR3: CASSPFGQGNSPLHF

J: TRBJ2-7
D: .
V: TRBV11-2
size: once
length: 15
DNA: TGTGCCAGCAGCCGTACAGGGTCGGGTTTTTACGAGCAGTACTTC
CDR3: CASSRTGSGFYEQYF

J: TRBJ2-1
D: .
V: TRBV9
size: once
length: 16
DNA: TGTGCCAGCAGCGTAGTTCCGGGAGCCTCCTACAATGAGCAGTTCTTC
CDR3: CASSVVPGASYNEQFF

J: TRBJ2-2
D: TRBD2
V: TRBV3-1/TRBV3-2
size: once
length: 15
DNA: TGTGCCAGCACCCGGGACTATACGAACACCGGGGAGCTGTTTTTT
CDR3: CASTRDYTNTGELFF

J: TRBJ1-2
D: .
V: TRBV30
size: .
length: 15
DNA: TGTGCCTGGACACTAGTAGGTGTTACTAACTATGGCTACACCTTC
CDR3: CAWTLVGVTNYGYTF

J: TRBJ1-5
D: TRBD1
V: TRBV20-1
size: .
length: 13
DNA: TGCAGTGCTAGTTGGCAGGGGGATCAGCCCCAGCATTTT
CDR3: CSASWQGDQPQHF

J: TRBJ1-2
D: TRBD1
V: TRBV5-1
size: .
length: 14
DNA: TGCGCCAGCAGCCTGGGACAGGGCGGCTATGGCTACACCTTC
CDR3: CASSLGQGGYGYTF

J: TRBJ2-1
D: TRBD2
V: TRBV3-1/TRBV3-2
size: .
length: 18
DNA: TGTGCCAGCAGCCATCCCCGGCTAGCGGGAGTACAATACAATGAGCAGTTCTTC
CDR3: CASSHPRLAGVQYNEQFF

J: TRBJ1-5
D: TRBD1
V: TRBV15
size: .
length: 15
DNA: TGTGCCACCAGCGGGGGACAGTATAGCAATCAGCCCCAGCATTTT
CDR3: CATSGGQYSNQPQHF

J: TRBJ2-7
D: .
V: TRBV9
size: .
length: 14
DNA: TGTGCCAGCAGCGTAGAAGAACAGGGCCACGAGCAGTACTTC
CDR3: CASSVEEQGHEQYF

J: TRBJ2-2
D: TRBD2
V: TRBV19
size: .
length: 16
DNA: TGTGCCAGTAAACTAGCGGGAGGCCGGGGCACCGGGGAGCTGTTTTTT
CDR3: CASKLAGGRGTGELFF

J: TRBJ2-1
D: TRBD2
V: TRBV5-6
size: few
length: 16
DNA: TGTGCCAGCAGCCCGCTAGCGGGAGGGATCTACAATGAGCAGTTCTTC
CDR3: CASSPLAGGIYNEQFF

J: TRBJ1-1
D: .
V: TRBV29-1
size: few
length: 13
DNA: TGCAGCGTTGACAGGGGCCGGAACACTGAAGCTTTCTTT
CDR3: CSVDRGRNTEAFF

J: TRBJ1-3
D: .
V: TRBV11-2
size: once
length: 18
DNA: TGTGCCAGCAGCTTAGATCGAGATACAGGGATCTCTGGAAACACCATATATTTT
CDR3: CASSLDRDTGISGNTIYF

J: TRBJ2-2
D: .
V: TRBV12-5
size: .
length: 15
DNA: TGTGCTAGTGGTTTCTCCGGGTTCTACACCGGGGAGCTGTTTTTT
CDR3: CASGFSGFYTGELFF

J: TRBJ1-1
D: .
V: TRBV10-3
size: .
length: 15
DNA: TGTGCCATCAGTGAGGTCGGGATCCAGAACACTGAAGCTTTCTTT
CDR3: CAISEVGIQNTEAFF

J: TRBJ2-2
D: TRBD1
V: TRBV29-1
size: .
length: 13
DNA: TGCAGCGCAACAGGGGCTAACACCGGGGAGCTGTTTTTT
CDR3: CSATGANTGELFF

J: TRBJ1-2
D: TRBD1
V: TRBV19
size: .
length: 12
DNA: TGTGCCCCTGGACAGGGGAAAGGTGGCTACACCTTC
CDR3: CAPGQGKGGYTF

J: TRBJ2-7
D: .
V: TRBV27
size: .
length: 13
DNA: TGTGCCAGCAGTTTAGTCGACAGCTACGAGCAGTACTTC
CDR3: CASSLVDSYEQYF

J: TRBJ1-2
D: TRBD1
V: TRBV19
size: .
length: 14
DNA: TGTGCCAGTAGTAGAACGGGACAGAACTATGGCTACACCTTC
CDR3: CASSRTGQNYGYTF

J: TRBJ2-4
D: TRBD2
V: TRBV18
size: .
length: 17
DNA: TGTGCCAGCTCACTTCGGACTAGCGGCGAAGCCAAAAACATTCAGTACTTC
CDR3: CASSLRTSGEAKNIQYF

J: TRBJ1-3
D: .
V: TRBV28
size: once
length: 14
DNA: TGTGCCAGCAGTTTACGAGGGTCTGGAAACACCATATATTTT
CDR3: CASSLRGSGNTIYF